Below, 2 T cell receptor beta chains from the same sample are listed, as sequenced in a study of blood T cell repertoires in COVID-19. The repertoire was sequenced with immunoSEQ multiplex PCR; TCRdb's copy has only in-frame clones and lacks some. The sample holds 200,000 to 250,000 clones, around 84% seen once. Sequenced material: peripheral blood. These receptors came from a woman aged 80 or over with active or convalescent COVID-19.

The chain couples TRBV5-8 to TRBJ1-1; D is uncertain. The germline V gene has CDR1 SGHTS and CDR2 YDEGEE. The CDR3 loop spans 13 amino acids. V lost 6 bases and J 0 bases, leaving 9 bases between the germline ends. The chain's CDR3 is CASTKTMNTEAFF. In nucleotides, the CDR3 is TGTGCCAGCACCAAGACAATGAACACTGAAGCTTTCTTT.

The CDR3 sequence: CASTQRSKNEQFF. The CDR3 nucleotides are TGTGCCAGCACACAGAGATCTAAGAATGAGCAGTTCTTC. The rearrangement links TRBV12-3 or TRBV12-4 to TRBJ2-1; no definite D call. CDR3 size: 13 residues. V was trimmed by 7 bases and J by 7 bases, leaving 14 bases between them.